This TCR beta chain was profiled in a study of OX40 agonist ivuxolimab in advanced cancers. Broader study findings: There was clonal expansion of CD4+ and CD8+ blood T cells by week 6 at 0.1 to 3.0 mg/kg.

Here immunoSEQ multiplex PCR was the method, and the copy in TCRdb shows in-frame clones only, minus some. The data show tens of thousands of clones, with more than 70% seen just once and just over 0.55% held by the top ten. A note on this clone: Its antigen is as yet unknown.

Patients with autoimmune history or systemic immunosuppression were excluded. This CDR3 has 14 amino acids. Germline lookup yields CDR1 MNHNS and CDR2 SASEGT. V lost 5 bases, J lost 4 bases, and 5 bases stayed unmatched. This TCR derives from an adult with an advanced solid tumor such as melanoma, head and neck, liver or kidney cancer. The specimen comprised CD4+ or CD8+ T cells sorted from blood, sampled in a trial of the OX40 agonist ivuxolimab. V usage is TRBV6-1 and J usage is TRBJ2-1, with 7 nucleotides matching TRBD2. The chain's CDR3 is CASSRMGGYNEQFF. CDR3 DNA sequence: TGTGCCAGCAGTCGAATGGGGGGGTACAATGAGCAGTTCTTC.